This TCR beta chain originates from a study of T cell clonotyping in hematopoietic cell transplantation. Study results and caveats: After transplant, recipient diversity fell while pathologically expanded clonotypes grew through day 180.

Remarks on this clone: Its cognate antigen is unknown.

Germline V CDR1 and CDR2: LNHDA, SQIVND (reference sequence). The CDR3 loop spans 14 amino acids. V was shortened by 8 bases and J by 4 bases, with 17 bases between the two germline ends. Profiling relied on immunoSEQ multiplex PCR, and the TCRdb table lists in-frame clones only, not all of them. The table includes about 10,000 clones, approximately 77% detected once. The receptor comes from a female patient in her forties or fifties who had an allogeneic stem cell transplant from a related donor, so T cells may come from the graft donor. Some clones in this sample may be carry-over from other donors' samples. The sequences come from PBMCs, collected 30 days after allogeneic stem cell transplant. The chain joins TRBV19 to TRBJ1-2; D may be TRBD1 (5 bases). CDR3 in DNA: TGTGCCAGTCGAGGGACCGGGTTTCCCTATGGCTACACCTTC. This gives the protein CASRGTGFPYGYTF.